Reported below is one T cell receptor beta chain. This specimen comes from a study of CD8 T cells in Susac syndrome. RNA amounts of roughly 0.5 to 1 ug underwent reverse transcription with random hexamers. Amplification of TCR beta CDR3 used immunoSEQ multiplex PCR across 54 Vbeta and 13 Jbeta. TCRdb reanalysed the immunoSEQ multiplex PCR reads using MiXCR and keeps one entry per CDR3 protein. The sample consists of around 280,000 distinct CDR3 sequences, around 84% of them appearing once. The CDR3 contains 13 residues. V was cut by 3 bases and J by 0 bases, with 3 bases left in between. Germline CDR1 reads LGHNT; CDR2 reads FRNRAP.

The TCR comes from a human donor with multiple sclerosis. J is TRBJ1-5 and V is TRBV12-5; D is undetermined. The sample was CD8+ T cells from PBMCs. CDR3 residues: CASGLNSNQPQHF. The CDR3 bases are TGTGCTAGTGGTTTAAATAGCAATCAGCCCCAGCATTTT.